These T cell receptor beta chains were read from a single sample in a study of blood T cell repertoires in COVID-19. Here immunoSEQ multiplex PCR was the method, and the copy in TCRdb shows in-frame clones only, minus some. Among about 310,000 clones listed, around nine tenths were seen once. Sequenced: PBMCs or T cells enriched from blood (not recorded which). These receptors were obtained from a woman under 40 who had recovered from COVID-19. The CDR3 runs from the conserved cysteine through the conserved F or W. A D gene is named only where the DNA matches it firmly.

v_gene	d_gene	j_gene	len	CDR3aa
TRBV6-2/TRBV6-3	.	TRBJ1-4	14	CASSFVRGGEKLFF
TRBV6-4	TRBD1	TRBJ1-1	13	CASRDRESTEAFF
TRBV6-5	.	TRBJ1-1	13	CASSPQRDTEAFF
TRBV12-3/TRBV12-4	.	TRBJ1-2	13	CASSLAISYGYTF
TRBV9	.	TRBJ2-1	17	CASSVGFGINRNNEQFF
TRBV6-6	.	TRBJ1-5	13	CASSSLWTGSQHF
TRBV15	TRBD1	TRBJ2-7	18	CATSPEAGKGTGGYEQYF
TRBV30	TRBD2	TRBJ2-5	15	CAWSEGLAGLETQYF
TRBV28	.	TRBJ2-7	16	CASSLWVTGTNYEQYF
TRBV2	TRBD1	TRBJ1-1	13	CASSQDRGPEAFF
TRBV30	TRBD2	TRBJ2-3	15	CAWSPGGGFADTQYF
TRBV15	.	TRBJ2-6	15	CATSSGAPGANVLTF
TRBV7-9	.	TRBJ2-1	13	CASRTLEFDEQFF
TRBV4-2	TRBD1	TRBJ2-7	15	CASSQEGQGFYEQYF
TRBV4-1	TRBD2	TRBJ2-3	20	CASRGLGTSDQGGVEDTQYF
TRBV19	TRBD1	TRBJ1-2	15	CASSIAGQGAYGYTF
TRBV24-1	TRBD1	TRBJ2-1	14	CATRGDRDNGEQFF
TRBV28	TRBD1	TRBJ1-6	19	CASSGQGWVYFGQNSPLHF